Listed below are T cell receptor beta chains from one sample, sequenced in a study of cytomegalovirus exposure and HLA in healthy donors. The method was immunoSEQ multiplex PCR; TCRdb's version includes in-frame clones alone and lacks a portion of them. The data contain 150,000 to 200,000 clones, approximately 86% of them singletons. The source material was PBMCs. The receptors originated from a man younger than 40 in good health and CMV-seropositive. The CDR3 runs from the conserved cysteine through the conserved F or W. The D gene is left open where the match is weak. Size tells how often a clone was seen (once, few, many) or the class of an expanded clone, and some rows leave it out.

d_gene: .; v_gene: TRBV5-8; j_gene: TRBJ1-5; abundance: .; CDR3nt: TGTGCCAGCAGCTTGGGTCGGGTTAACAATCAGCCCCAGCATTTT; CDR3aa: CASSLGRVNNQPQHF
d_gene: TRBD1; v_gene: TRBV27; j_gene: TRBJ1-1; abundance: .; CDR3nt: TGTGCCAGCAGTGCCCGGGACAGGGGGTGGACTGAAGCTTTCTTT; CDR3aa: CASSARDRGWTEAFF
d_gene: TRBD2; v_gene: TRBV7-2; j_gene: TRBJ2-1; abundance: .; CDR3nt: TGTGCCAGCAGCTTAGCGGGGGGGTACAATGAGCAGTTCTTC; CDR3aa: CASSLAGGYNEQFF
d_gene: .; v_gene: TRBV18; j_gene: TRBJ2-3; abundance: few; CDR3nt: TGTGCCAGCTCAGTCTTGGACACAGATACGCAGTATTTT; CDR3aa: CASSVLDTDTQYF
d_gene: .; v_gene: TRBV19; j_gene: TRBJ1-5; abundance: .; CDR3nt: TGTGCCAGTAGCGATAGACCCCAGCCCCAGCATTTT; CDR3aa: CASSDRPQPQHF
d_gene: .; v_gene: TRBV11-2; j_gene: TRBJ1-6; abundance: .; CDR3nt: TGTGCCAGCAGCTTGGGGCTTAATTCACCCCTCCACTTT; CDR3aa: CASSLGLNSPLHF
d_gene: TRBD1; v_gene: TRBV5-1; j_gene: TRBJ2-7; abundance: once; CDR3nt: TGCGCCAGCAGCCAGGGGGTTGGGACACTCTTCTCCTACGAGCAGTACTTC; CDR3aa: CASSQGVGTLFSYEQYF
d_gene: .; v_gene: TRBV19; j_gene: TRBJ1-1; abundance: .; CDR3nt: TGTGCCAGTAGTACCGGGACGCGGTACACTGAAGCTTTCTTT; CDR3aa: CASSTGTRYTEAFF
d_gene: .; v_gene: TRBV5-4; j_gene: TRBJ1-1; abundance: .; CDR3nt: TGTGCCAGCAGCTTGGTATCCGGGGTGAACACTGAAGCTTTCTTT; CDR3aa: CASSLVSGVNTEAFF
d_gene: .; v_gene: TRBV19; j_gene: TRBJ1-2; abundance: .; CDR3nt: TGTGCCAGTAGTATGGAGAACAGGGCGGTCTATGGCTACACCTTC; CDR3aa: CASSMENRAVYGYTF
d_gene: .; v_gene: TRBV7-3; j_gene: TRBJ2-2; abundance: once; CDR3nt: TGTGCCAGCAGCCCCCAGCCGGGCGGGGAGCTGTTTTTT; CDR3aa: CASSPQPGGELFF
d_gene: .; v_gene: TRBV19; j_gene: TRBJ1-2; abundance: once; CDR3nt: TGTGCCAGTAGTCAAGGGCAAGGTAGTGTAGCTAACTATGGCTACACCTTC; CDR3aa: CASSQGQGSVANYGYTF
d_gene: .; v_gene: TRBV7-9; j_gene: TRBJ2-1; abundance: .; CDR3nt: TGTGCCAGCAGCTTGATAGGGGTACAGCAGTTCTTC; CDR3aa: CASSLIGVQQFF
d_gene: .; v_gene: TRBV4-3; j_gene: TRBJ1-1; abundance: .; CDR3nt: TGCGCCAGCAGCCAAGATCAGGAGGGAGGGGACACTGAAGCTTTCTTT; CDR3aa: CASSQDQEGGDTEAFF
d_gene: TRBD1; v_gene: TRBV19; j_gene: TRBJ1-2; abundance: once; CDR3nt: TGTGCCAGTAGTATCGTCCGGGACAGACTCTATGGCTACACCTTC; CDR3aa: CASSIVRDRLYGYTF
d_gene: .; v_gene: TRBV9; j_gene: TRBJ2-5; abundance: .; CDR3nt: TGTGCCAGCAGCGTATTTGAAGGGTATAAAGAGACCCAGTACTTC; CDR3aa: CASSVFEGYKETQYF
d_gene: .; v_gene: TRBV5-1; j_gene: TRBJ1-1; abundance: many; CDR3nt: TGCGCCAGCAGCTTGGGACACGTGAACACTGAAGCTTTCTTT; CDR3aa: CASSLGHVNTEAFF
d_gene: .; v_gene: TRBV28; j_gene: TRBJ1-5; abundance: .; CDR3nt: TGTGCCAGCAGTTTGGGGAAGGATCAGCCCCAGCATTTT; CDR3aa: CASSLGKDQPQHF
d_gene: .; v_gene: TRBV5-1; j_gene: TRBJ2-3; abundance: .; CDR3nt: TGCGCCAGCAGCTTGGAGCAGATCACAGATACGCAGTATTTT; CDR3aa: CASSLEQITDTQYF
d_gene: TRBD2; v_gene: TRBV27; j_gene: TRBJ2-5; abundance: .; CDR3nt: TGTGCCAGCAGTTTAGGGACTAGCGGTAAAGAGACCCAGTACTTC; CDR3aa: CASSLGTSGKETQYF
d_gene: .; v_gene: TRBV5-5; j_gene: TRBJ1-5; abundance: .; CDR3nt: TGTGCCAGCAGCACCCGTAGCGGGGGGGCAAACAATCAGCCCCAGCATTTT; CDR3aa: CASSTRSGGANNQPQHF
d_gene: TRBD1; v_gene: TRBV4-2; j_gene: TRBJ1-1; abundance: .; CDR3nt: TGTGCCAGCAGCCAGGACAGGGTGAAGAACACTGAAGCTTTCTTT; CDR3aa: CASSQDRVKNTEAFF
d_gene: .; v_gene: TRBV19; j_gene: TRBJ1-1; abundance: .; CDR3nt: TGTGGGGTCGGGGGGACTATGAACACTGAAGCTTTCTTT; CDR3aa: CGVGGTMNTEAFF
d_gene: .; v_gene: TRBV2; j_gene: TRBJ1-5; abundance: .; CDR3nt: TGTGCCAGCAGTGAAGCGAGGGATACAGGGAGCAATCAGCCCCAGCATTTT; CDR3aa: CASSEARDTGSNQPQHF
d_gene: TRBD1; v_gene: TRBV25-1; j_gene: TRBJ2-5; abundance: .; CDR3nt: TGTGCCAGCAGTGACCCCCAGGGGGCTGGGGAGACCCAGTACTTC; CDR3aa: CASSDPQGAGETQYF
d_gene: .; v_gene: TRBV5-4; j_gene: TRBJ2-2; abundance: .; CDR3nt: TGTGCCAGCAGCTACAGTACAGGGAGAATACCCGGGGAGCTGTTTTTT; CDR3aa: CASSYSTGRIPGELFF
d_gene: .; v_gene: TRBV2; j_gene: TRBJ2-4; abundance: .; CDR3nt: TGTGCCGGCGGGATTACCAAAAACATTCAGTACTTC; CDR3aa: CAGGITKNIQYF
d_gene: .; v_gene: TRBV14; j_gene: TRBJ2-5; abundance: few; CDR3nt: TGTGCCAGCAGCCAAGGCATTGCGGGGGCAGGGGAGACCCAGTACTTC; CDR3aa: CASSQGIAGAGETQYF
d_gene: TRBD1; v_gene: TRBV19; j_gene: TRBJ1-2; abundance: .; CDR3nt: TGTGCCAGTAGTCACGGGACAGGGGCTCGAGCTAACTATGGCTACACCTTC; CDR3aa: CASSHGTGARANYGYTF
d_gene: .; v_gene: TRBV5-4; j_gene: TRBJ1-2; abundance: .; CDR3nt: TGTGCCAGCAGCTTCTCCCGGGACACCGGGGGCGGCTACACCTTC; CDR3aa: CASSFSRDTGGGYTF
d_gene: .; v_gene: TRBV13; j_gene: TRBJ2-7; abundance: many; CDR3nt: TGTGCCAGCAGCTTAGGAGCTAATTCCTACGAGCAGTACTTC; CDR3aa: CASSLGANSYEQYF
d_gene: TRBD2; v_gene: TRBV11-3; j_gene: TRBJ2-1; abundance: .; CDR3nt: TGTGCCAGCAGCTTAAACCTAGCGGGACCGGGGGAGCAGTTCTTC; CDR3aa: CASSLNLAGPGEQFF
d_gene: TRBD1; v_gene: TRBV4-1; j_gene: TRBJ1-1; abundance: once; CDR3nt: TGCGCCAGCAGCCAACGACAGGGAGGTGAAGCTTTCTTT; CDR3aa: CASSQRQGGEAFF
d_gene: .; v_gene: TRBV19; j_gene: TRBJ1-5; abundance: .; CDR3nt: TGTGCCAGTAGTATCGGGTTTTATAGCAATCAGCCCCAGCATTTT; CDR3aa: CASSIGFYSNQPQHF
d_gene: .; v_gene: TRBV7-9; j_gene: TRBJ2-5; abundance: .; CDR3nt: TGTGCCAGCAGCCCCCTCATGGGGGGAACCCAAGAGACCCAGTACTTC; CDR3aa: CASSPLMGGTQETQYF
d_gene: .; v_gene: TRBV18; j_gene: TRBJ1-1; abundance: .; CDR3nt: TGTGCCAGCCGCGGGGGGGAGAACACTGAAGCTTTCTTT; CDR3aa: CASRGGENTEAFF
d_gene: .; v_gene: TRBV6-5; j_gene: TRBJ1-1; abundance: .; CDR3nt: TGTGCCAGCAGTTACTCAAAGAACACTGAAGCTTTCTTT; CDR3aa: CASSYSKNTEAFF
d_gene: .; v_gene: TRBV28; j_gene: TRBJ1-1; abundance: .; CDR3nt: TGTGCCAGCAGTTATTACAGGACCCTGAACACTGAAGCTTTCTTT; CDR3aa: CASSYYRTLNTEAFF
d_gene: .; v_gene: TRBV19; j_gene: TRBJ1-1; abundance: once; CDR3nt: TGTGCCAGTAGTATAAGCGTGAACACTGAAGCTTTCTTT; CDR3aa: CASSISVNTEAFF
d_gene: .; v_gene: TRBV13; j_gene: TRBJ1-5; abundance: .; CDR3nt: TGTGCCAGCAGCCTGGGAGGGCAGCCCCAGCATTTT; CDR3aa: CASSLGGQPQHF
d_gene: TRBD1; v_gene: TRBV5-6; j_gene: TRBJ1-6; abundance: .; CDR3nt: TGTGCCAGCAGCTTCCGGACAGGGCCGTTGGCCCTCCACTTT; CDR3aa: CASSFRTGPLALHF
d_gene: TRBD1; v_gene: TRBV5-1; j_gene: TRBJ2-5; abundance: .; CDR3nt: TGCGCCAGCAGCCGACAGGGTTGGGAGACCCAGTACTTC; CDR3aa: CASSRQGWETQYF
d_gene: TRBD1; v_gene: TRBV18; j_gene: TRBJ1-2; abundance: .; CDR3nt: TGTGCCAGCTCGCCACTTCCCCAGGGGGGATTCTATGGCTACACCTTC; CDR3aa: CASSPLPQGGFYGYTF
d_gene: .; v_gene: TRBV28; j_gene: TRBJ2-2; abundance: .; CDR3nt: TGTGCCAGCGGTAGCGCGACGAACACCGGGGAGCTGTTTTTT; CDR3aa: CASGSATNTGELFF